This record covers a single TCR beta chain. The antigen remains undetermined. The data belong to a study of regulatory T cells in long-lasting Graves disease. Study-wide results and limits: Owing to a sample size that was small, accuracy may have been reduced. Repertoires from persistent disease leaned toward TRBV28, TRBJ1-2 and TRBJ2-5.

The time point was: persistent/refractory GD, antithyroid drugs over 5 years with positive TRAb. PBMC-derived RNA was used for the TCR library. According to the study, TCR beta libraries were built with iRepertoire HTBI primers and CDR3-region Arm-PCR. From the multiplex PCR reads, TCRdb called clonotypes with MiXCR, one entry per CDR3 protein. Of around 300,000 distinct CDR3 sequences in the sample, under 25% were seen once. Trimming removed 0 bases at V and 5 bases at J, with 11 bases between. The germline gives CDR1 SGHRS, CDR2 YFSETQ. This CDR3 region has 14 residues. This sample comprised peripheral blood mononuclear cells (PBMCs), obtained when the disease was refractory, from a patient treated with antithyroid drugs. This chain uses TRBV5-1 with TRBJ1-2; possibly TRBD1 for D (6 bases). This clonotype was obtained from a female donor with Graves disease. This CDR3 reads CASSLEGGIYGYTF. Written as DNA, the CDR3 is TGCGCCAGCAGCTTGGAAGGGGGAATATATGGCTACACCTTC. Full variable domain (missing parts from reference TRBV5-1 and TRBJ1-2): KAGVTQTPRYLIKTRGQQVTLSCSPISGHRSVSWYQQTPGQGLQFLFEYFSETQRNKGNFPGRFSGRQFSNSRSEMNVSTLELGDSALYLCASSLEGGIYGYTFGSGTRLTVV.